The TCR beta chain described here comes from a study of cytomegalovirus exposure and HLA in healthy donors. Findings and limits, study-wide: Listed as cytomegalovirus-associated were around 160 TCR beta chains. Researchers reported in a later analysis that common viral pathogens appeared linked to several top clusters.

With 60 Vbeta and 13 Jbeta primers, the PCR was carried out. In the original processing: An analysis that came later counted tens of millions of unique TCR beta chains, around 12 million shared. Clones were read by immunoSEQ multiplex PCR, and TCRdb kept only the in-frame ones, dropping some. Clone size and the V and J calls come from that table; the DNA yielded D and trimming. The sample includes 110,000 or so clones, over 70% seen only once; the top ten take 4% to 5%. After removal of 2 bases from V and 2 bases from J, the junction contained 2 bases not matched to a gene. This CDR3 spans 15 amino acids. Germline-derived CDR1 and CDR2 are MNHNY and SVGAGI (reference sequence). This clone has more than one count but fewer than ten. The target antigen is unknown. The same CDR3 also results from other DNA sequences found in this sample.

The V and J genes are TRBV6-6 and TRBJ2-2, with TRBD1 matching over 7 bases. This clonotype was obtained from a woman in her thirties or forties in good health and CMV-seropositive. Source material: PBMCs. CDR3 sequence: CASSYGDRNTGELFF. DNA of the CDR3: TGTGCCAGCAGTTACGGGGACAGAAACACCGGGGAGCTGTTTTTT.